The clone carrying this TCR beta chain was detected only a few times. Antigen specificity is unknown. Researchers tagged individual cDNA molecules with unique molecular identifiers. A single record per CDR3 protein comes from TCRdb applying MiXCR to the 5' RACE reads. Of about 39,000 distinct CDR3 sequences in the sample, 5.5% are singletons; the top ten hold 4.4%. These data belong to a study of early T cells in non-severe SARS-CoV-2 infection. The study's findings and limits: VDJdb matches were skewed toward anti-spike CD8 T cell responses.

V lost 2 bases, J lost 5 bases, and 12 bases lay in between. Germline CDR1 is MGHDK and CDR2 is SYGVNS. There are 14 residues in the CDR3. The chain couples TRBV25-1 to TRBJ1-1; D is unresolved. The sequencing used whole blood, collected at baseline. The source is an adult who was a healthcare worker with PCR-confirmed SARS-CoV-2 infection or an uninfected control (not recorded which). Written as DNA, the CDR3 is TGTGCCAGCAGTGAAGTGGTTCCTGGGACTGAAGCTTTCTTT. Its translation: CASSEVVPGTEAFF.